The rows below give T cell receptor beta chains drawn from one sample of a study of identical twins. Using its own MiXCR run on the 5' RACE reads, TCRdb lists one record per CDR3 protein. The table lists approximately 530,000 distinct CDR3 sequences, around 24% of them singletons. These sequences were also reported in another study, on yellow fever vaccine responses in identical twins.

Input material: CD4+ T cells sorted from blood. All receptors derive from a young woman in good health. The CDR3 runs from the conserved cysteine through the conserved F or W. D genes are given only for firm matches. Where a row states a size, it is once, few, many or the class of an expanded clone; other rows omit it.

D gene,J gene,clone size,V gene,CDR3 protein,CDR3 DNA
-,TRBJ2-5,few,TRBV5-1,CASSLERGARETQYF,TGCGCCAGCAGCTTGGAACGGGGGGCAAGGGAGACCCAGTACTTC
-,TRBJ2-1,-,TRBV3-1,CASSQGWALTSRNEQFF,TGTGCCAGCAGCCAAGGGTGGGCCCTAACAAGCCGAAATGAGCAGTTCTTC
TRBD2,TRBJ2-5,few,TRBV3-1,CASSQAPGEGETQYF,TGTGCCAGCAGCCAAGCCCCTGGGGAGGGGGAGACCCAGTACTTC
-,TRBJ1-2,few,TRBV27,CASSPSQTLGYGYTF,TGTGCCAGCAGTCCCAGCCAGACACTGGGCTATGGCTACACCTTC
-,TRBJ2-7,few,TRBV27,CASSLEGGFSYEQYF,TGTGCCAGCAGCCTAGAGGGGGGGTTCTCCTACGAGCAGTACTTC
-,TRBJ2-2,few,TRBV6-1,CASSTGGAAGELFF,TGTGCCAGCAGTACAGGGGGGGCGGCCGGGGAGCTGTTTTTT
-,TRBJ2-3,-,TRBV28,CASSLLSLQPTDTQYF,TGTGCCAGCAGTTTACTATCACTACAACCCACAGATACGCAGTATTTT
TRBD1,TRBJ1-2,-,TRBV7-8,CASSNTGGNYGYTF,TGTGCCAGCAGCAACACAGGGGGGAACTATGGCTACACCTTC
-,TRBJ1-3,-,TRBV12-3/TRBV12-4,CASSFPARGRNTIYF,TGTGCCAGCAGTTTCCCCGCTCGGGGGAGAAACACCATATATTTT
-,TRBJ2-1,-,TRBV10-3,CAIKLRLQEEQFF,TGTGCCATCAAGCTAAGGTTGCAGGAAGAGCAGTTCTTC
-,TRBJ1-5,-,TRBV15,CATSGPGGNQPQHF,TGTGCCACCAGCGGTCCGGGAGGAAATCAGCCCCAGCATTTT
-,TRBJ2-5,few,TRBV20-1,CSASYDTQETQYF,TGCAGTGCTAGCTACGACACACAAGAGACCCAGTACTTC
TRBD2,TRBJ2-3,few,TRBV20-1,CSAPGTSVSDTQYF,TGCAGTGCTCCCGGGACTAGCGTTTCAGATACGCAGTATTTT
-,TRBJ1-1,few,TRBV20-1,CSASAANTEAFF,TGCAGTGCTAGCGCAGCCAACACTGAAGCTTTCTTT
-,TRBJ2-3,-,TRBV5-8,CASSLGLGSRGADTQYF,TGTGCCAGCAGCTTGGGCCTCGGGAGCAGGGGCGCAGATACGCAGTATTTT
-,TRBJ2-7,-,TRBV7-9,CASSLHGGGEQYF,TGTGCCAGCAGCTTACACGGCGGTGGAGAGCAGTACTTC
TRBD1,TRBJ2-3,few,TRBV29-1,CSVDRTGGDTQYF,TGCAGCGTTGATAGGACAGGGGGCGATACGCAGTATTTT
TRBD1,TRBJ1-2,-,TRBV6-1,CASSSGQGRLISYTF,TGTGCCAGCAGTAGTGGACAGGGGCGCCTGATTAGCTACACCTTC
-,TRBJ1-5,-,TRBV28,CASSTLHLLGGNQPQHF,TGTGCCAGCAGTACACTACACCTCCTCGGGGGCAATCAGCCCCAGCATTTT
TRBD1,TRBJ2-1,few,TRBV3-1,CASSQDPGQHNEQFF,TGTGCCAGCAGCCAAGATCCGGGACAGCACAATGAGCAGTTCTTC
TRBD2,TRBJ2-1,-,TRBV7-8,CASSPSSGRALVDEQFF,TGTGCCAGCAGCCCTTCTAGCGGGAGGGCCTTGGTCGATGAGCAGTTCTTC
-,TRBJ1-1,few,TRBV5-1,CASSELIQEVGNTEAFF,TGCGCCAGCAGCGAACTTATACAGGAGGTAGGGAACACTGAAGCTTTCTTT
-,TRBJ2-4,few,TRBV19,CASSIGRERVGNIQYF,TGTGCCAGTAGTATAGGCCGGGAGCGTGTGGGGAACATTCAGTACTTC
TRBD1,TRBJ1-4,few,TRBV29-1,CGFQGAGEKLFF,TGCGGATTCCAGGGGGCGGGTGAAAAACTGTTTTTT
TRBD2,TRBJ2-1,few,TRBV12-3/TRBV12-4,CASSSVGAGVFNEQFF,TGTGCCAGCAGTTCCGTCGGAGCGGGGGTTTTTAATGAGCAGTTCTTC
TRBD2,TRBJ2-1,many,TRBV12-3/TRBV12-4,CASSLAGLVNEQFF,TGTGCCAGCAGCCTAGCGGGTTTGGTCAATGAGCAGTTCTTC
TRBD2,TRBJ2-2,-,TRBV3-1,CASSQGSGRDNGELFF,TGTGCCAGCAGCCAAGGAAGCGGGAGGGACAACGGGGAGCTGTTTTTT
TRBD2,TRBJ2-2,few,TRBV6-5,CASSYSASGRASTGELFF,TGTGCCAGCAGTTACTCGGCTAGCGGGAGGGCCAGCACCGGGGAGCTGTTTTTT
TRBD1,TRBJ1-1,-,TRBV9,CASSALGQGITEAFF,TGTGCCAGCAGCGCCTTGGGACAGGGGATAACTGAAGCTTTCTTT
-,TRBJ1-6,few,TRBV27,CASSSGTAYNSPLHF,TGTGCCAGCAGTTCTGGGACGGCGTATAATTCACCCCTCCACTTT
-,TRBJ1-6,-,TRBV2,CASSGQNSPLHF,TGTGCCAGCAGTGGACAGAATTCACCCCTCCACTTT
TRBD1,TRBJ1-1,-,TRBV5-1,CASSLGGQGATEAFF,TGCGCCAGCAGCTTGGGAGGACAGGGGGCCACTGAAGCTTTCTTT
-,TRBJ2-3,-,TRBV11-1,CASSLNRGGLPPTDTQYF,TGTGCCAGCAGCCTCAATCGCGGGGGCCTCCCCCCCACAGATACGCAGTATTTT
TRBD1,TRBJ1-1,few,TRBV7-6,CASSLGGQGRAFF,TGTGCCAGCAGCTTAGGCGGACAGGGTCGAGCTTTCTTT
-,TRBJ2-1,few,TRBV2,CASSEAGGRINEQFF,TGTGCCAGCAGTGAAGCTGGCGGTAGAATTAATGAGCAGTTCTTC
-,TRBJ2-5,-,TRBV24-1,CATSLGPQETQYF,TGTGCCACCAGTCTGGGACCGCAAGAGACCCAGTACTTC
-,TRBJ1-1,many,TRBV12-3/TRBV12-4,CASSSPGTGAFF,TGTGCCAGCAGCTCCCCGGGGACGGGGGCTTTCTTT
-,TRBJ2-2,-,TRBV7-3,CASSLMSPGELFF,TGTGCCAGCAGCCTCATGTCGCCCGGGGAGCTGTTTTTT
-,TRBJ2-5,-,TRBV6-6,CASSRGHKETQYF,TGTGCCAGCAGTCGGGGACATAAAGAGACCCAGTACTTC
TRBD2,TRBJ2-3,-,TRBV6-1,CASMERGGSTDTQYF,TGTGCCAGCATGGAGCGGGGGGGCAGCACAGATACGCAGTATTTT
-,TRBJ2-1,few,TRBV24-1,CATSFRSEQFF,TGTGCCACCAGTTTTCGCAGTGAGCAGTTCTTC
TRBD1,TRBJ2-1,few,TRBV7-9,CASSLGGTGGLNEQFF,TGTGCCAGCAGCTTAGGGGGGACAGGGGGCTTGAATGAGCAGTTCTTC
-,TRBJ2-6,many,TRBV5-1,CASSFGRLSGANVLTF,TGCGCCAGCAGCTTTGGAAGACTCTCTGGGGCCAACGTCCTGACTTTC
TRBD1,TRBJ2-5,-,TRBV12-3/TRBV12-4,CASSPTGVETQYF,TGTGCCAGCAGCCCGACAGGGGTGGAGACCCAGTACTTC
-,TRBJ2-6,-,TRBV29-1,CSASRGLVSGANVLTF,TGCAGCGCCTCCCGAGGGCTTGTCTCTGGGGCCAACGTCCTGACTTTC
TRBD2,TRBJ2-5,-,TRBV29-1,CSVVGREETQYF,TGCAGCGTTGTCGGGAGGGAAGAGACCCAGTACTTC
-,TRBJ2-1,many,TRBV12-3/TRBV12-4,CASSSLGPTHNEQFF,TGTGCCAGCAGTTCCCTGGGACCGACCCACAATGAGCAGTTCTTC
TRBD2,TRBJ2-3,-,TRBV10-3,CATKGLAGLTDTQYF,TGTGCCACCAAGGGACTAGCGGGGCTCACAGATACGCAGTATTTT
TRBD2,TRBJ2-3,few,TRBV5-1,CASTQGLAGGLRTDTQYF,TGCGCCAGCACCCAGGGACTAGCGGGGGGTCTCCGCACAGATACGCAGTATTTT
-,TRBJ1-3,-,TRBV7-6,CASSLGSGAGNTIYF,TGTGCCAGCAGCTTAGGTTCCGGGGCAGGAAACACCATATATTTT